This TCR beta chain derives from a study of metastatic and nonmetastatic thyroid tumors. Study-wide results and caveats: Malignant thyroid tumors reportedly had TCR beta diversity that was significantly higher than in benign nodules, in blood and tumor.

This clone occurred a few times. Its target is not known. TCRdb reassembled clones from the PCR reads with MiXCR. The top ten clones hold 6.1% of a sample with about 7,900 clones, about 25% of them seen once. The CDR3 totals 17 residues. After removal of 6 bases from V and 4 bases from J, the junction contained 14 bases not matched to a gene. Germline CDR1 and CDR2: MNHEY and SVGEGT. Treatment of any kind had been given to no patient before thyroid surgery. The specimen was adjacent normal tissue. The chain couples TRBV6-2 or TRBV6-3 to TRBJ1-5; 8 bases agree with TRBD1. This TCR came from a female donor with papillary thyroid cancer or a benign thyroid nodule (not recorded which). Some clones in this sample may be carry-over from other donors' samples. CDR3 sequence reads: CASRTRDRPNSNQPQHF. The CDR3 bases are TGTGCCAGCAGGACCCGGGACAGGCCCAATAGTAATCAGCCCCAGCATTTT.